This TCR beta chain was observed in a study of T cell clonotyping in hematopoietic cell transplantation. Across the whole study: Cytoreduction preceded collection of pretransplant recipient samples.

TCRdb's copy holds only in-frame clones and misses some; the assay was immunoSEQ multiplex PCR. Seen here are fewer than 100,000 clones, 96% observed once, and the top ten hold around 1.7%. The germline V gene has CDR1 MGHRA and CDR2 YSYEKL. The CDR3 runs to 20 residues. Unmatched junction bases numbered 20, after V lost 4 bases and J lost 0 bases. Sample time point: recipient sample about 28 days before transplant, after cytoreduction. Findings of the study overall: Pathologically expanded recipient clonotypes increased progressively from day 30 to day 180 as diversity fell.

This clone appeared once. Its antigen is not identified. This chain links TRBV4-1 with TRBJ1-1, with 7 nucleotides matching TRBD1. Here the sequenced sample was peripheral blood mononuclear cells, taken before stem cell transplant. The source is a woman aged 45 to 65 with acute myeloid leukemia. Some clones in this sample may be carry-over from other donors' samples. CDR3 sequence (DNA): TGCGCCAGCAGCCCCACAGAGACAGGGATCCTTGGATTGATGAACACTGAAGCTTTCTTT. It translates to CASSPTETGILGLMNTEAFF.